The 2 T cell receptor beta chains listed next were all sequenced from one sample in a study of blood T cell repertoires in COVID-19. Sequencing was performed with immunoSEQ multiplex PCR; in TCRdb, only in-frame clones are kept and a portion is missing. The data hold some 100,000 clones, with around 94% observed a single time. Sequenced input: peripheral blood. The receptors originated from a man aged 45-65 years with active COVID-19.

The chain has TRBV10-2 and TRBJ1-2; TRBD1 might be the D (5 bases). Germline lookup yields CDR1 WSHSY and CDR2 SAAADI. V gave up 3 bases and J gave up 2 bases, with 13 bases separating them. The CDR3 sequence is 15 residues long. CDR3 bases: TGCGCCAGCAGTGAAGGCAACAGGATAAACTATGGCTACACCTTC. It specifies CASSEGNRINYGYTF.

In DNA form, the CDR3 reads TGTGCCAGCAGTTTATTTCGTTTAGCGGCAAAAAATGAGCAGTTCTTC. This translates into CASSLFRLAAKNEQFF. The gene calls are TRBV28 and TRBJ2-1; D may be TRBD2 (6 bases). The V and J ends lost 1 base and 7 bases respectively, with 17 bases between them. This CDR3 region has 16 residues. Per the germline V gene, CDR1 is MDHEN and CDR2 is SYDVKM.